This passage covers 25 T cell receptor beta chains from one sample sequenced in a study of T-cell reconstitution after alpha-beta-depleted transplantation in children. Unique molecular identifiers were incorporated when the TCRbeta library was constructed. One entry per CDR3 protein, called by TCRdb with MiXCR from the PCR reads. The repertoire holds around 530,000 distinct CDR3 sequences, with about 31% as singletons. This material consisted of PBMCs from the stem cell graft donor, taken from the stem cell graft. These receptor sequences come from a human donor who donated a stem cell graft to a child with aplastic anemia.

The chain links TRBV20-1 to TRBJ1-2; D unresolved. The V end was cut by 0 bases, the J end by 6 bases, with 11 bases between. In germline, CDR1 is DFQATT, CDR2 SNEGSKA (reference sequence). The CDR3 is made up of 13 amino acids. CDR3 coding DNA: TGCAGTGCTAGAGAGGGCGAGGTGGATGGCTACACCTTC. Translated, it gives CSAREGEVDGYTF.

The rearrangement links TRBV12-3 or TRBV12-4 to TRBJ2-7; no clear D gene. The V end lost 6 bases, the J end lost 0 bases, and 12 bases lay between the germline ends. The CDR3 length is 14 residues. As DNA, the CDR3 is TGTGCCAGCAGCCTAGGGCCCGGCTCCTACGAGCAGTACTTC. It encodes CASSLGPGSYEQYF.

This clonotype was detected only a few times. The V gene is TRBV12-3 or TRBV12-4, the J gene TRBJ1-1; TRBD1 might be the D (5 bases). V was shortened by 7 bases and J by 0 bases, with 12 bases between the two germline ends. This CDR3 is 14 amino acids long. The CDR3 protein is CASTKAGVNTEAFF. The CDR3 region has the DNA TGTGCCAGCACCAAAGCGGGGGTGAACACTGAAGCTTTCTTT.

This CDR3 reads CASGFGWNTIYF. CDR3 nucleotide sequence: TGTGCTAGTGGTTTTGGGTGGAACACCATATATTTT. The V gene is TRBV12-5, the J gene TRBJ1-3; D not certain. The CDR3 length is 12 residues. CDR1 is LGHNT, CDR2 FRNRAP, per germline. V was trimmed by 3 bases and J by 7 bases, leaving 7 bases between them.

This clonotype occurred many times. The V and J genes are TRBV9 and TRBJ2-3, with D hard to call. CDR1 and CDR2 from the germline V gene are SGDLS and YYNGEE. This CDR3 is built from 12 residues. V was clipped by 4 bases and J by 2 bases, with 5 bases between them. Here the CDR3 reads CASSPFTDTQYF. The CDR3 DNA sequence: TGTGCCAGCAGCCCCTTCACAGATACGCAGTATTTT.

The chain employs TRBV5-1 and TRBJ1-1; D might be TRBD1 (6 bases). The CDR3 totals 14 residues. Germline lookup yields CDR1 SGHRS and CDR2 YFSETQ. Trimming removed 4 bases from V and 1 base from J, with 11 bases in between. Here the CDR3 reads CASSPDRPNTEAFF. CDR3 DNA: TGCGCCAGCAGCCCTGACAGGCCGAACACTGAAGCTTTCTTT.

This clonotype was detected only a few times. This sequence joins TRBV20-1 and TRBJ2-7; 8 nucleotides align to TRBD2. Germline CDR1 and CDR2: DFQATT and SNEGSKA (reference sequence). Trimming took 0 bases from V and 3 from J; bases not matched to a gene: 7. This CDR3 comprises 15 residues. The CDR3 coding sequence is TGCAGTGCTAGAGAGGGGACTAGTTCCTTCTACGAGCAGTACTTC. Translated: CSAREGTSSFYEQYF.

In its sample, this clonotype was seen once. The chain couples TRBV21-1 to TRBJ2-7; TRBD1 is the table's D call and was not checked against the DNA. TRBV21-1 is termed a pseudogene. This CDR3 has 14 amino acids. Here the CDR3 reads CASSKERRVYEQYF. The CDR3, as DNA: TGTGCCAGCAGCAAAGAACGCAGGGTCTACGAGCAGTACTTC.

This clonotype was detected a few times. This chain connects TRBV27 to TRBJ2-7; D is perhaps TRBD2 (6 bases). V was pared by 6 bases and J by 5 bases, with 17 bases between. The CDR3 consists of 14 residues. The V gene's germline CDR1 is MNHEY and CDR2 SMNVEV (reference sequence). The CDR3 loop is CASSHNGGRDEQYF. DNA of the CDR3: TGTGCCAGCAGCCACAACGGGGGACGCGACGAGCAGTACTTC.

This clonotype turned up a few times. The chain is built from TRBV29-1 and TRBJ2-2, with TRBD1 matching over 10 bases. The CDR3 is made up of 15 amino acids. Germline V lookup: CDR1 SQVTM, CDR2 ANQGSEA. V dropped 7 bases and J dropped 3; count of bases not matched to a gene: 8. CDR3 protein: CSAARQGADTGELFF. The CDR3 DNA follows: TGCAGCGCCGCACGACAGGGGGCGGACACCGGGGAGCTGTTTTTT.

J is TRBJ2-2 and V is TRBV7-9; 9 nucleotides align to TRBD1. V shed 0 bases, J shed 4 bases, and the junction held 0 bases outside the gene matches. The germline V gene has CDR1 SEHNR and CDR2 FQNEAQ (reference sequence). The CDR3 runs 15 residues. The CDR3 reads CASSLATGGTGELFF. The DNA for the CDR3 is TGTGCCAGCAGCTTAGCGACAGGGGGCACCGGGGAGCTGTTTTTT.

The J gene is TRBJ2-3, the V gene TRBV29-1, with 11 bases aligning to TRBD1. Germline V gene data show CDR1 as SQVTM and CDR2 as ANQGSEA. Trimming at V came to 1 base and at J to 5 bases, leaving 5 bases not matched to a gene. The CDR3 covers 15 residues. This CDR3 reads CSVEGTGGYLDTQYF. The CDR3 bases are TGCAGCGTTGAAGGGACAGGGGGCTACCTAGATACGCAGTATTTT.

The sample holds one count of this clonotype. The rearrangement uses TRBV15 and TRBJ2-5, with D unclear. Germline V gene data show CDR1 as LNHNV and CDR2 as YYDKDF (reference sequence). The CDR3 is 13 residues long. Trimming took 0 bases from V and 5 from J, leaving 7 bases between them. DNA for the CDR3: TGTGCCACCAGCAGAGAGGTAGTGGAGACCCAGTACTTC. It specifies CATSREVVETQYF. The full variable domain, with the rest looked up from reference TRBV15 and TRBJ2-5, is DAMVIQNPRYQVTQFGKPVTLSCSQTLNHNVMYWYQQKSSQAPKLLFHYYDKDFNNEADTPDNFQSRRPNTSFCFLDIRSPGLGDTAMYLCATSREVVETQYFGPGTRLLVL.

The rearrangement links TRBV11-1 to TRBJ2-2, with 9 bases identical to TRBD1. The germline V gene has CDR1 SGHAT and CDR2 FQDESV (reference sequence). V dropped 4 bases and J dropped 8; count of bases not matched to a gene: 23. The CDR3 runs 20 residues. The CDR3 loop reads CASSSLLGQGRENILGELFF. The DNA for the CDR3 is TGTGCCAGCAGCTCGCTTCTAGGACAGGGGCGAGAAAATATCCTTGGGGAGCTGTTTTTT.

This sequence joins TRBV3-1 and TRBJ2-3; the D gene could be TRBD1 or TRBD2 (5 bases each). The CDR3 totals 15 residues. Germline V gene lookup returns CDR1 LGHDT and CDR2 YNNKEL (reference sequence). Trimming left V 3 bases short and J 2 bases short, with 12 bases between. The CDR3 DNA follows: TGTGCCAGCAGCCAGAGGGGTCAGAACACAGATACGCAGTATTTT. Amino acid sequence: CASSQRGQNTDTQYF.

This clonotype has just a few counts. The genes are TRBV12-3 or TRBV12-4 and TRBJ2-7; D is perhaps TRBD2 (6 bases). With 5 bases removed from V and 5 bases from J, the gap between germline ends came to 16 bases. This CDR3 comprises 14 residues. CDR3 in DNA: TGTGCCAGCAGTCCGAGTGGGGGGACTCACGAGCAGTACGTC. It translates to CASSPSGGTHEQYV.

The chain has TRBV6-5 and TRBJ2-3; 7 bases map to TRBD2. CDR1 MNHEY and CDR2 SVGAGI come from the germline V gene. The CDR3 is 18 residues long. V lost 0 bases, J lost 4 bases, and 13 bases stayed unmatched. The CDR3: CASSYSDLAGERADTQYF. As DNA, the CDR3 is TGTGCCAGCAGTTACTCGGATCTTGCGGGAGAGAGGGCAGATACGCAGTATTTT.

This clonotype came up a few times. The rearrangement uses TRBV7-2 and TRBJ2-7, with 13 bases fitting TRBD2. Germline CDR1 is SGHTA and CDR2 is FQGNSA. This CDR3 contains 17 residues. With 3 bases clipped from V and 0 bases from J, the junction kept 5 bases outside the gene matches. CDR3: CASSFPTSGRDSYEQYV. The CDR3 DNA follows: TGTGCCAGCAGCTTCCCAACTAGCGGGAGGGACTCCTACGAGCAGTACGTC.

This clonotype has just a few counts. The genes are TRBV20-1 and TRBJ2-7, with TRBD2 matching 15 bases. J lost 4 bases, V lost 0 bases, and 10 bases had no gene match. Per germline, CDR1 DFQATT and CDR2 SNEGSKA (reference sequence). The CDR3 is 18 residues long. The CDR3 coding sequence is TGCAGTGCTAGAGATCAGGGACTAGCGGGAGGACGAAAATACGAGCAGTACTTC. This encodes CSARDQGLAGGRKYEQYF.

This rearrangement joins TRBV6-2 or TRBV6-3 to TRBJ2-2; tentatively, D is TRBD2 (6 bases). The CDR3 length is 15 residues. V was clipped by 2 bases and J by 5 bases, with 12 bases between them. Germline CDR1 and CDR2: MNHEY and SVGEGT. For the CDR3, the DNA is TGTGCCAGCAGTTACGGGGGGAGTAGAACCGGGGAGCTGTTTTTT. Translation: CASSYGGSRTGELFF.

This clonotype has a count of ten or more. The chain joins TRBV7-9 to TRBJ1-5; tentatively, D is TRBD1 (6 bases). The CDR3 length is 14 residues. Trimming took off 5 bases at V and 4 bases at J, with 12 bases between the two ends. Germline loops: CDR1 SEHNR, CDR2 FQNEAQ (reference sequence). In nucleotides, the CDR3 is TGTGCCAGCAGCCGGGGGGGGGCTAATCAGCCCCAGCATTTT. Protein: CASSRGGANQPQHF.

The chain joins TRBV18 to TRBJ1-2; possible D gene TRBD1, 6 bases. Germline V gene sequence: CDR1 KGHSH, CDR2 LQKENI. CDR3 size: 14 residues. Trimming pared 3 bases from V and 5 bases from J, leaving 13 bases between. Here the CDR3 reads CASSPDRGRYGYTF. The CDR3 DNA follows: TGTGCCAGCTCACCGGACAGAGGACGGTATGGCTACACCTTC.

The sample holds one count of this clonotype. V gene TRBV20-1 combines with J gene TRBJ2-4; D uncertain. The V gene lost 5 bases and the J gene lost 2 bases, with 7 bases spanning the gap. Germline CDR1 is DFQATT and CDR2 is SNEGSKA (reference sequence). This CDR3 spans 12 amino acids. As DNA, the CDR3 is TGCAGTGCTCATGTCACCAAAAACATTCAGTACTTC. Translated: CSAHVTKNIQYF.

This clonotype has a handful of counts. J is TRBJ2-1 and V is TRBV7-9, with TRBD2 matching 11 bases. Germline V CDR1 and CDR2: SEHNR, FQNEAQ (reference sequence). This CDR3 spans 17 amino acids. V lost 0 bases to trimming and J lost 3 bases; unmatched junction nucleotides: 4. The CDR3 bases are TGTGCCAGCAGCTTAGCGACTAGCGGGGAATACTACAATGAGCAGTTCTTC. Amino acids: CASSLATSGEYYNEQFF.

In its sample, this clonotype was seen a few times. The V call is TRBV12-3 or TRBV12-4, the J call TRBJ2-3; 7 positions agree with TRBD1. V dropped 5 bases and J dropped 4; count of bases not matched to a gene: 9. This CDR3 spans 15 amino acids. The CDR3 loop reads CASSPRQGVADTQYF. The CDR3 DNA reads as TGTGCCAGCAGTCCACGACAGGGAGTAGCAGATACGCAGTATTTT.